This is a list of T cell receptor beta chains from one sample in a study of blood T cell repertoires in COVID-19. The table came from immunoSEQ multiplex PCR; TCRdb's copy has only in-frame clones and leaves some out. The table has just over 300,000 clones, under 90% seen once. Sequenced: peripheral blood. Every receptor here comes from a woman aged 25-40 years with COVID-19, enrolled during active disease. The CDR3 runs from the conserved cysteine through the conserved F or W. The order of the fields is CDR3 DNA, CDR3 protein, V gene, clone size, D gene, J gene. The D gene is left open where the match is weak. For some rows the clone size is stated as once, few or many, or as a class when expanded; others skip it.

CDR3nt: TGCAGCGTTGAGTCGACAGCGAACCTCCACTCTGGAAACACCATATATTTT
CDR3aa: CSVESTANLHSGNTIYF
v_gene: TRBV29-1
abundance: -
d_gene: -
j_gene: TRBJ1-3

CDR3nt: TGTGCCAGCAGCAATCGGGAGACCCAGTACTTC
CDR3aa: CASSNRETQYF
v_gene: TRBV2
abundance: -
d_gene: -
j_gene: TRBJ2-5

CDR3nt: TGTGCCAGCAGCCCCGGGCCCGGACTAGCGGGGGGCCAAACTAAAGGCAATGAGCAGTTCTTC
CDR3aa: CASSPGPGLAGGQTKGNEQFF
v_gene: TRBV14
abundance: -
d_gene: TRBD2
j_gene: TRBJ2-1

CDR3nt: TGTGCCAGCACAAAGACAGGGGACGGCTACACCTTC
CDR3aa: CASTKTGDGYTF
v_gene: TRBV6-6
abundance: -
d_gene: TRBD1
j_gene: TRBJ1-2

CDR3nt: TGTGCCAGCAGCGTAGCTGGGACAGGTACAACAGAAGCTTTCTTT
CDR3aa: CASSVAGTGTTEAFF
v_gene: TRBV9
abundance: once
d_gene: TRBD1
j_gene: TRBJ1-1

CDR3nt: TGTGCCAGCTCGACAGCAAACACAGATACGCAGTATTTT
CDR3aa: CASSTANTDTQYF
v_gene: TRBV11-2
abundance: -
d_gene: -
j_gene: TRBJ2-3

CDR3nt: TGTGCCAGCTCACCCCGGGACATTGGCTACACCTTC
CDR3aa: CASSPRDIGYTF
v_gene: TRBV18
abundance: -
d_gene: -
j_gene: TRBJ1-2

CDR3nt: TGTGCCTGGAGTCCGGGACTAGGAGCCTACGAGCAGTACTTC
CDR3aa: CAWSPGLGAYEQYF
v_gene: TRBV30
abundance: once
d_gene: TRBD2
j_gene: TRBJ2-7

CDR3nt: TGCGCCAGCAGCCAAGATCTGGGGGGAGGCCCAGATACGCAGTATTTT
CDR3aa: CASSQDLGGGPDTQYF
v_gene: TRBV4-3
abundance: -
d_gene: -
j_gene: TRBJ2-3

CDR3nt: TGTGCCACCAGCGAGGGGGCGGGGGGTGCCTACAATGAGCAGTTCTTC
CDR3aa: CATSEGAGGAYNEQFF
v_gene: TRBV15
abundance: few
d_gene: -
j_gene: TRBJ2-1

CDR3nt: TGTGCCAGCTCACCACCGGGACAGGGGGTCGGGAACACTGAAGCTTTCTTT
CDR3aa: CASSPPGQGVGNTEAFF
v_gene: TRBV18
abundance: -
d_gene: TRBD1
j_gene: TRBJ1-1

CDR3nt: TGTGCCAGCATCCTTAATTGCGGGGTCCGATACAATGAGCAGTTCTTC
CDR3aa: CASILNCGVRYNEQFF
v_gene: TRBV3-1/TRBV3-2
abundance: once
d_gene: -
j_gene: TRBJ2-1

CDR3nt: TGTGCCAGCAGCCCCACTAGCGGGGGGGGACCAGGCAACGAGCAGTACTTC
CDR3aa: CASSPTSGGGPGNEQYF
v_gene: TRBV7-2
abundance: -
d_gene: TRBD2
j_gene: TRBJ2-7

CDR3nt: TGCGCCAGCAGCTTAGTAGCGGGACCCAATGAAAAACTGTTTTTT
CDR3aa: CASSLVAGPNEKLFF
v_gene: TRBV5-1
abundance: -
d_gene: -
j_gene: TRBJ1-4

CDR3nt: TGTGCCAGCAGTTTGGTCAAGCAGACCCAGTACTTC
CDR3aa: CASSLVKQTQYF
v_gene: TRBV12-3/TRBV12-4
abundance: -
d_gene: -
j_gene: TRBJ2-5

CDR3nt: TGTGCCAGCAGCTGGCGGCGTAATCAGCCCCAGCATTTT
CDR3aa: CASSWRRNQPQHF
v_gene: TRBV6-5
abundance: once
d_gene: -
j_gene: TRBJ1-5

CDR3nt: TGTGCCAGCAGCTTAGATCCCGTTGGAAACACCATATATTTT
CDR3aa: CASSLDPVGNTIYF
v_gene: TRBV11-3
abundance: -
d_gene: -
j_gene: TRBJ1-3

CDR3nt: TGCGCCAGCGGACTGGAGCCGGCAGAGCAGTTCTTC
CDR3aa: CASGLEPAEQFF
v_gene: TRBV5-1
abundance: -
d_gene: -
j_gene: TRBJ2-1

CDR3nt: TGTGCCAGCAGCCCTCGACAAGGGACTAGCGGGGAAGAGACCCAGTACTTC
CDR3aa: CASSPRQGTSGEETQYF
v_gene: TRBV7-9
abundance: -
d_gene: TRBD2
j_gene: TRBJ2-5

CDR3nt: TGTGCCAGCAGCCAAGAAGGTAGGGACTCTTTCAATGAGCAGTTCTTC
CDR3aa: CASSQEGRDSFNEQFF
v_gene: TRBV4-2
abundance: -
d_gene: -
j_gene: TRBJ2-1

CDR3nt: TGTGCCAGCAGCCTGACAGGGCCCTATGGCTACACCTTC
CDR3aa: CASSLTGPYGYTF
v_gene: TRBV5-4
abundance: -
d_gene: TRBD1
j_gene: TRBJ1-2

CDR3nt: TGCGCCAGCAGCCCCGGGTACCACAATGAGCAGTTCTTC
CDR3aa: CASSPGYHNEQFF
v_gene: TRBV5-1
abundance: -
d_gene: -
j_gene: TRBJ2-1

CDR3nt: TGTGCCAGCAGTGATGGGGAGCGGGGTCGAACAACCGGGGAGCTGTTTTTT
CDR3aa: CASSDGERGRTTGELFF
v_gene: TRBV7-9
abundance: once
d_gene: TRBD2
j_gene: TRBJ2-2

CDR3nt: TGTGCCAGCAGCTTAACCTATCGGAGCGAGCAGTACTTC
CDR3aa: CASSLTYRSEQYF
v_gene: TRBV7-3
abundance: -
d_gene: -
j_gene: TRBJ2-7

CDR3nt: TGTGCAAGTCGCCCCCCTTCGGGGGACAGGGGGCGAAATGGCACTGAAGCTTTCTTT
CDR3aa: CASRPPSGDRGRNGTEAFF
v_gene: TRBV12-2
abundance: -
d_gene: -
j_gene: TRBJ1-1

CDR3nt: TGTGCCAGCAGCATAGCCCTCTACGAGCAGTACTTC
CDR3aa: CASSIALYEQYF
v_gene: TRBV11-3
abundance: few
d_gene: -
j_gene: TRBJ2-7

CDR3nt: TGTGCCAGCAGCTTACCCCCAGGGGGTGTCTACAATGAGCAGTTCTTC
CDR3aa: CASSLPPGGVYNEQFF
v_gene: TRBV7-9
abundance: -
d_gene: TRBD1
j_gene: TRBJ2-1

CDR3nt: TGTGCCAGCAGCCCCGGACACCTCAATCAGCCCCAGCATTTT
CDR3aa: CASSPGHLNQPQHF
v_gene: TRBV28
abundance: -
d_gene: -
j_gene: TRBJ1-5

CDR3nt: TGCGCCAGCAGCTTGCTGGGAGGGGATCAGGAGACAGATACGCAGTATTTT
CDR3aa: CASSLLGGDQETDTQYF
v_gene: TRBV5-1
abundance: -
d_gene: TRBD2
j_gene: TRBJ2-3

CDR3nt: TGCGCCAGCATTCCCCGCGCGGGCACTGAAGCTTTCTTT
CDR3aa: CASIPRAGTEAFF
v_gene: TRBV23-1
abundance: few
d_gene: -
j_gene: TRBJ1-1

CDR3nt: TGTGCCAGCAGTCTTCGACAGGGGGATAATTCACCCCTCCACTTT
CDR3aa: CASSLRQGDNSPLHF
v_gene: TRBV7-2
abundance: -
d_gene: TRBD1
j_gene: TRBJ1-6

CDR3nt: TGCAGTGCTAGTGTCGGTTCCACTTCTGGGGCCAACGTCCTGACTTTC
CDR3aa: CSASVGSTSGANVLTF
v_gene: TRBV20-1
abundance: -
d_gene: -
j_gene: TRBJ2-6

CDR3nt: TGTGCCAGCAGCCCGACAGGGCTTCGTGGCTACACCTTC
CDR3aa: CASSPTGLRGYTF
v_gene: TRBV5-6
abundance: -
d_gene: TRBD1
j_gene: TRBJ1-2

CDR3nt: TGCAGCGTTGGTGGGGAGGACTATGGCTACACCTTC
CDR3aa: CSVGGEDYGYTF
v_gene: TRBV29-1
abundance: few
d_gene: -
j_gene: TRBJ1-2

CDR3nt: TGTGCCAGCAGCTTAACAGTGAAGGCTAATGAAAAACTGTTTTTT
CDR3aa: CASSLTVKANEKLFF
v_gene: TRBV7-9
abundance: -
d_gene: -
j_gene: TRBJ1-4

CDR3nt: TGCGCCAGTCGTTTGCGGGGCCTCGGAGATACGCAGTATTTT
CDR3aa: CASRLRGLGDTQYF
v_gene: TRBV4-1
abundance: -
d_gene: -
j_gene: TRBJ2-3

CDR3nt: TGTGCCAGCAGCTTAGGAAGACAGGCGACGGGTTGGAAAGCTTTCTTT
CDR3aa: CASSLGRQATGWKAFF
v_gene: TRBV7-2
abundance: -
d_gene: -
j_gene: TRBJ1-1

CDR3nt: TGTGCCAGCAGTCCGCGGGGACGGAACACTGAAGCTTTCTTT
CDR3aa: CASSPRGRNTEAFF
v_gene: TRBV28
abundance: -
d_gene: -
j_gene: TRBJ1-1

CDR3nt: TGCGCCAGCAGCTTGGCCCCAAACAGGGCTGGAAACACCATATATTTT
CDR3aa: CASSLAPNRAGNTIYF
v_gene: TRBV5-1
abundance: -
d_gene: -
j_gene: TRBJ1-3

CDR3nt: TGTGCCAGCAGCCCTGGGAAGACAGGGTTAATAGAGACCCAGTACTTC
CDR3aa: CASSPGKTGLIETQYF
v_gene: TRBV6-2/TRBV6-3
abundance: -
d_gene: TRBD1
j_gene: TRBJ2-5

CDR3nt: TGTGCCAGCAGCGGACAGGGGAGCAACATTCAGTACTTC
CDR3aa: CASSGQGSNIQYF
v_gene: TRBV2
abundance: -
d_gene: TRBD1
j_gene: TRBJ2-4

CDR3nt: TGTGCCAGTCAGACAGCCCAATCCGATATGGGTCAGCCCCAGCATTTT
CDR3aa: CASQTAQSDMGQPQHF
v_gene: TRBV19
abundance: -
d_gene: -
j_gene: TRBJ1-5

CDR3nt: TGCGCCAGCAACGGGGCCTACGAGCAGTACTTC
CDR3aa: CASNGAYEQYF
v_gene: TRBV5-1
abundance: -
d_gene: -
j_gene: TRBJ2-7

CDR3nt: TGTGCCAGCAGTTCCCGACCCGCTATCGGGACAATTCCTGAGCAGTTCTTC
CDR3aa: CASSSRPAIGTIPEQFF
v_gene: TRBV28
abundance: -
d_gene: -
j_gene: TRBJ2-1

CDR3nt: TGCAGCGTTGAGTTGGGCGGGGGGGCCAAAGAGACCCAGTACTTC
CDR3aa: CSVELGGGAKETQYF
v_gene: TRBV29-1
abundance: -
d_gene: TRBD2
j_gene: TRBJ2-5

CDR3nt: TGTGCCAGCAGTGGCAAAAAAAGTGGGCCCGAGCAGTACTTC
CDR3aa: CASSGKKSGPEQYF
v_gene: TRBV27
abundance: -
d_gene: -
j_gene: TRBJ2-7

CDR3nt: TGCAGCGTTGAAGTTCGGACAGCTCAGTTCTTC
CDR3aa: CSVEVRTAQFF
v_gene: TRBV29-1
abundance: -
d_gene: -
j_gene: TRBJ2-1

CDR3nt: TGTGCCTGGAGTGTACTCTCAGGGGCCTACGAGCAGTACTTC
CDR3aa: CAWSVLSGAYEQYF
v_gene: TRBV30
abundance: -
d_gene: -
j_gene: TRBJ2-7

CDR3nt: TGTGCCAGTACCCTGGACACCCGTCCGAACACTGAAGCTTTCTTT
CDR3aa: CASTLDTRPNTEAFF
v_gene: TRBV19
abundance: -
d_gene: -
j_gene: TRBJ1-1

CDR3nt: TGTGCCAGCAGTACGCAGCGGGGAACTGAAGCTTTCTTT
CDR3aa: CASSTQRGTEAFF
v_gene: TRBV6-5
abundance: -
d_gene: -
j_gene: TRBJ1-1

CDR3nt: TGTGCCAGCAGTGAAGCGGGCTACGCTGGCAATCAGCCCCAGCATTTT
CDR3aa: CASSEAGYAGNQPQHF
v_gene: TRBV6-1
abundance: -
d_gene: -
j_gene: TRBJ1-5

CDR3nt: TGCGCCAGCAAACAGGGGGGTTCCCTTATGAACACTGAAGCTTTCTTT
CDR3aa: CASKQGGSLMNTEAFF
v_gene: TRBV27
abundance: -
d_gene: TRBD1
j_gene: TRBJ1-1

CDR3nt: TGTGCCAGCAGCCGGTCCCAGGAGGGCGGCAATCAGCCCCAGCATTTT
CDR3aa: CASSRSQEGGNQPQHF
v_gene: TRBV4-2
abundance: -
d_gene: -
j_gene: TRBJ1-5

CDR3nt: TGTGCCAGCAGTTTCAGCTCTGGAAACACCATATATTTT
CDR3aa: CASSFSSGNTIYF
v_gene: TRBV6-5
abundance: -
d_gene: -
j_gene: TRBJ1-3

CDR3nt: TGCAGTGCTAGTCAAGGGAGACTCCTGACCTTC
CDR3aa: CSASQGRLLTF
v_gene: TRBV20-1
abundance: few
d_gene: -
j_gene: TRBJ1-2

CDR3nt: TGTGCCTGGGCAGGGGGCAATTACAATGAGCAGTTCTTC
CDR3aa: CAWAGGNYNEQFF
v_gene: TRBV30
abundance: once
d_gene: TRBD1
j_gene: TRBJ2-1

CDR3nt: TGTGCCAGTAGTACCCTCACCGGTTTCCGGGGCTACACCTTC
CDR3aa: CASSTLTGFRGYTF
v_gene: TRBV19
abundance: -
d_gene: -
j_gene: TRBJ1-2

CDR3nt: TGCGCCAGCAGCTTGGGGCCAGGGGATACCCAGTACTTC
CDR3aa: CASSLGPGDTQYF
v_gene: TRBV5-1
abundance: -
d_gene: -
j_gene: TRBJ2-5